The clone carrying this T cell receptor beta chain showed up many times. The data are from a study of blood T cell repertoires in COVID-19. Study background: There were acute and convalescent COVID-19 samples, and they came from the United States, Italy and Spain.

Per the authors' pipeline: The assay estimated nucleated cells by amplifying reference gene primers. Libraries were prepared by immunoSEQ multiplex PCR; TCRdb keeps only in-frame clonotypes and omits some of them. That table is the source of V, J and clone size, and D and trimming were worked out from the DNA. The sample carries 300,000 or so clones, around four fifths recorded once. The specimen was peripheral blood. The sequence was obtained from a woman in her forties or fifties with acute or convalescent COVID-19.

The CDR3 nucleotides are TGTGCCAGCAGTTACGCAGGGTCCTACGAGCAGTACGTC. Amino acids: CASSYAGSYEQYV. V usage is TRBV6-2 or TRBV6-3 and J usage is TRBJ2-7, with D possibly being TRBD1 (5 bases). Trimming took 2 bases from V and 1 from J, leaving 6 bases between them. Germline V lookup: CDR1 MNHEY, CDR2 SVGEGT. This CDR3 spans 13 amino acids.